This T cell receptor (beta chain) derives from a study of blood T cell repertoires in COVID-19. Study-level information: Acute-phase and convalescent COVID-19 samples originated in the United States, Italy and Spain.

CDR3 length equals 15 residues. In the original analysis: Reference gene primers were amplified, and this amplification served to estimate nucleated cell counts. Clones were read by immunoSEQ multiplex PCR, and TCRdb kept only the in-frame ones, dropping some. V, J and clone size were drawn from that table, and D and trimming were deduced from the DNA. The table has 52,000 or so clones, about 79% seen once. This clone came up once. The rearrangement links TRBV21-1 to TRBJ2-7; the table's TRBD1 call for D was not verified on the DNA. TRBV21-1 is shown as a pseudogene. The sequenced sample consisted of peripheral blood. The sequence was obtained from a human donor in a cohort sampled during active COVID-19. CDR3 DNA sequence: TGTGCCAGGGATTCGGGACAGGTGAGCTCCTACGAGCAGTACTTC. Protein: CARDSGQVSSYEQYF.